Sequencing of this TCR beta chain was carried out in a study of human T cells and chemical hapten exposure. Trimming cost V 4 bases and J 3 bases, with 28 bases left between them. The CDR3 contains 19 residues. TCRdb re-analysed the RACE reads in MiXCR, keeping a single row per CDR3 protein. The sample has 25,000 to 35,000 distinct CDR3 sequences, 5.8% seen once. Study results and limitations: Versus controls, significantly more large CDR3 similarity clusters arose from expanded TCRs. DPC sensitization did not alter TCRs above 1 in 1000 frequency.

This clonotype showed up many times. Its target is unknown. Time point denoted: patch test 3, about 24 weeks after DPC sensitization. Treatment here: therapeutic diphenylcyclopropenone sensitization with weekly scalp DPC. It was unfractionated whole blood from which total RNA was extracted. The clonotype originates from a man younger than 40 with alopecia areata. Some clones in this sample may be carry-over from other donors' samples. The chain is built from TRBV12-3 or TRBV12-4 and TRBJ2-7; D unclear. This specimen consisted of whole blood, obtained in connection with sensitization to the hapten diphenylcyclopropenone (DPC). CDR3 amino acids: CASSSLLYEQCSLLYEQYF. The CDR3 DNA is TGTGCCAGCAGTTCCTTACTCTACGAGCAGTGTTCCTTACTCTACGAGCAGTACTTC.